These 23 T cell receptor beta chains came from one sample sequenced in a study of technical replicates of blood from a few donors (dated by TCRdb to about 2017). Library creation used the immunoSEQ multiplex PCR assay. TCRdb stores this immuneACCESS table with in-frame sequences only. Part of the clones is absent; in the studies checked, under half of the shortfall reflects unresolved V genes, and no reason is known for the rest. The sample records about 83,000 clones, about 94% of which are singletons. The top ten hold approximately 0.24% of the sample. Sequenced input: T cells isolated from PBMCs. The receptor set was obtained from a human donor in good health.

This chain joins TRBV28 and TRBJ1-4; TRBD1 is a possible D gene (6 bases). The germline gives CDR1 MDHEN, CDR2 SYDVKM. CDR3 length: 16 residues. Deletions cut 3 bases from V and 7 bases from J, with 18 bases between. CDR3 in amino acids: CASSLGGGAGFEKLFF. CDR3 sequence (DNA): TGTGCCAGCAGTTTGGGTGGGGGGGCAGGGTTTGAAAAACTGTTTTTT.

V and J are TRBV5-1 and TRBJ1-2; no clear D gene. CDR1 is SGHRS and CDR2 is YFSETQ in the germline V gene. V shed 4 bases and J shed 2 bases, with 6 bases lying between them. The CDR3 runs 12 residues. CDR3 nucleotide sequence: TGCGCCAGCAGCCCATCAAACTATGGCTACACCTTC. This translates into CASSPSNYGYTF.

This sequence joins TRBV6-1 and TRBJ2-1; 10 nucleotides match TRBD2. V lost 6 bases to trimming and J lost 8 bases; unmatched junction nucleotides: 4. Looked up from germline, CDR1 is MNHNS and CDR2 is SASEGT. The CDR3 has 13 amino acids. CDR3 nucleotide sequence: TGTGCCAGCAGGGAGCGGGGGGGGGATGAGCAGTTCTTC. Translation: CASRERGGDEQFF.

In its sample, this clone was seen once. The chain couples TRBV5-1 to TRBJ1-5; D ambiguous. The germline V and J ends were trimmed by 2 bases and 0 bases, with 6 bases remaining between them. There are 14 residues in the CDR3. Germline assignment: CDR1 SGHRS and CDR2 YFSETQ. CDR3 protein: CASSFRISNQPQHF. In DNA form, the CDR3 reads TGCGCCAGCAGCTTCAGGATTAGCAATCAGCCCCAGCATTTT.

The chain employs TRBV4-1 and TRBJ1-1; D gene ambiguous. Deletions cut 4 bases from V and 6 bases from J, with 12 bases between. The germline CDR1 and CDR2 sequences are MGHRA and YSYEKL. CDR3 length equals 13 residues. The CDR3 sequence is CASSRQLGAEAFF. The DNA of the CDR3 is TGCGCCAGCAGCCGCCAGCTAGGCGCTGAAGCTTTCTTT.

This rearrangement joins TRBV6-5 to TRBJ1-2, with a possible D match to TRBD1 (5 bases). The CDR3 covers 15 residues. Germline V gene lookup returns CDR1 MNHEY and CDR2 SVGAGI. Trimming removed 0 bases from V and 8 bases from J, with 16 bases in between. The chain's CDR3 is CASSYSSVRAVGYTF. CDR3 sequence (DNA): TGTGCCAGCAGTTACTCGAGCGTCAGGGCTGTCGGCTACACCTTC.

Here the CDR3 DNA reads TGTGCCAGCAGCTTGATTAATGCATGGCAGGGCGTTTACGAGCAGTACTTC. It translates to CASSLINAWQGVYEQYF. V is TRBV7-8 and J is TRBJ2-7; maybe TRBD1 (5 bases). CDR1 SGHVS and CDR2 FQNEAQ come from the germline V gene. V was trimmed by 3 bases and J by 4 bases, leaving 22 bases between them. The CDR3 has 17 residues. Based on the CDR3 plus reference TRBV7-8 and TRBJ2-7, the full variable domain is GAGVSQSPRYKVAKRGQDVALRCDPISGHVSLFWYQQALGQGPEFLTYFQNEAQLDKSGLPSDRFFAERPEGSVSTLKIQRTQQEDSAVYLCASSLINAWQGVYEQYFGPGTRLTVT.

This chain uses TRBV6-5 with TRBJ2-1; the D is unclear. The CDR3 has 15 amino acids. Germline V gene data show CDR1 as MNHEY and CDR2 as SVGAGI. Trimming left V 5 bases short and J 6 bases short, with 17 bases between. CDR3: CASSPNGLTSNEQFF. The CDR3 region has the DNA TGTGCCAGCAGTCCCAATGGGCTAACCAGCAATGAGCAGTTCTTC.

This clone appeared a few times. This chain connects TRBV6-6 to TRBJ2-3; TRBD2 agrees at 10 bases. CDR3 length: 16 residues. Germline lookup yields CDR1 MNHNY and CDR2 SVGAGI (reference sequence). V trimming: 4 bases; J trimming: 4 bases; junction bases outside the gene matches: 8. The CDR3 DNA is TGTGCCAGCAGTTTGACCCAGCGGGGGGGCCCAGATACGCAGTATTTT. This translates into CASSLTQRGGPDTQYF.

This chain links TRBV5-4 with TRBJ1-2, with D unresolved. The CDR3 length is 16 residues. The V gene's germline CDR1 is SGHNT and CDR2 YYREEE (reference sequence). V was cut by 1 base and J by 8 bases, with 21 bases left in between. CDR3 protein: CASSLRGKRAGPGYTF. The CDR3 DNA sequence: TGTGCCAGCAGCTTGCGAGGGAAGAGGGCAGGACCCGGCTACACCTTC.

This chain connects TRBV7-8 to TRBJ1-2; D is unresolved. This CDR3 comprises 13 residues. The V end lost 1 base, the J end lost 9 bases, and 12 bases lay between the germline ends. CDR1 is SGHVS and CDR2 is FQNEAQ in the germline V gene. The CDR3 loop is CASSLGSGYSYTF. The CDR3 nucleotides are TGTGCCAGCAGCTTAGGATCAGGTTATAGCTACACCTTC.

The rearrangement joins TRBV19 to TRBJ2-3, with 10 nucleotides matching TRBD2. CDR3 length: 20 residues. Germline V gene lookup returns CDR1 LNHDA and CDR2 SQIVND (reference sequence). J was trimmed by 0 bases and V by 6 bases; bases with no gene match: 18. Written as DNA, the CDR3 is TGTGCCAGTAGGACCTGGATCGGGCTAGCGGGGGCCCTTAGCACAGATACGCAGTATTTT. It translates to CASRTWIGLAGALSTDTQYF.

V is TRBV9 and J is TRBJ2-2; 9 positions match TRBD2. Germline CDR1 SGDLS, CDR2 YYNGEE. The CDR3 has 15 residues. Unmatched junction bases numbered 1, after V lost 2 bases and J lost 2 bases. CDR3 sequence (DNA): TGTGCCAGCAGCGTTAGCGGGAGTAACACCGGGGAGCTGTTTTTT. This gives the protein CASSVSGSNTGELFF.

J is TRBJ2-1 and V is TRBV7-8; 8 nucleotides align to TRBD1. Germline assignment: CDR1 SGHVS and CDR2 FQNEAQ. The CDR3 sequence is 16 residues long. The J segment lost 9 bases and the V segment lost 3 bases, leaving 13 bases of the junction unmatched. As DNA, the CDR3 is TGTGCCAGCAGCTTTAGCCGTCAGGGGGCCTACCCTGAGCAGTTCTTC. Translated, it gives CASSFSRQGAYPEQFF.

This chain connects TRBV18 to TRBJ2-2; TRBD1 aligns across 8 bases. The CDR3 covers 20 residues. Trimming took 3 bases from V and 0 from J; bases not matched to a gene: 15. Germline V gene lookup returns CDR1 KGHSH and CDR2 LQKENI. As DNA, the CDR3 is TGTGCCAGCTCACCCCCTGGGACAGGACGGACCTTTACGAACACCGGGGAGCTGTTTTTT. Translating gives CASSPPGTGRTFTNTGELFF. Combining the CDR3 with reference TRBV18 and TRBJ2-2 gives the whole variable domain NAGVMQNPRHLVRRRGQEARLRCSPMKGHSHVYWYRQLPEEGLKFMVYLQKENIIDESGMPKERFSAEFPKEGPSILRIQQVVRGDSAAYFCASSPPGTGRTFTNTGELFFGEGSRLTVL.

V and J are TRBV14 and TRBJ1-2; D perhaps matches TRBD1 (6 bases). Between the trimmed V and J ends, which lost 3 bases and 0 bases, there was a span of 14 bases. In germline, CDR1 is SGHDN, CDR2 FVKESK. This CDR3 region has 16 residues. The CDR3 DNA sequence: TGTGCCAGCAGCCACCCAACAGGGCAAGCTAACTATGGCTACACCTTC. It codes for CASSHPTGQANYGYTF.

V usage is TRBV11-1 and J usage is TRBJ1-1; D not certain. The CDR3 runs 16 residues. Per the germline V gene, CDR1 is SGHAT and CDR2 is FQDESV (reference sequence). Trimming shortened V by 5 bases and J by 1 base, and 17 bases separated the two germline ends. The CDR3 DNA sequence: TGTGCCAGCAGCAGCACGGGGTTCTGGAAGAACACTGAAGCTTTCTTT. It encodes CASSSTGFWKNTEAFF. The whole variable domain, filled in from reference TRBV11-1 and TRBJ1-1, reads EAEVAQSPRYKITEKSQAVAFWCDPISGHATLYWYRQILGQGPELLVQFQDESVVDDSQLPKDRFSAERLKGVDSTLKIQPAELGDSAMYLCASSSTGFWKNTEAFFGQGTRLTVV.

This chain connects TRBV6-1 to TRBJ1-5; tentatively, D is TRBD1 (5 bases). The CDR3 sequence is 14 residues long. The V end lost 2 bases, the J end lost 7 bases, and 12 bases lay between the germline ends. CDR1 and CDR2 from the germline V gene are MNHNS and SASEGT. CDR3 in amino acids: CASSESGGGQPQHF. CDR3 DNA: TGTGCCAGCAGTGAAAGTGGGGGAGGGCAGCCCCAGCATTTT.

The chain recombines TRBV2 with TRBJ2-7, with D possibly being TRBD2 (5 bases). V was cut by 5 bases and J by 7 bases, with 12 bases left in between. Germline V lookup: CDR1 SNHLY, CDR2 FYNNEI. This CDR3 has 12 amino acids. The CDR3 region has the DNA TGTGCCAGCAGTTCCACCCGGGAAGAGCAGTACTTC. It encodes CASSSTREEQYF.

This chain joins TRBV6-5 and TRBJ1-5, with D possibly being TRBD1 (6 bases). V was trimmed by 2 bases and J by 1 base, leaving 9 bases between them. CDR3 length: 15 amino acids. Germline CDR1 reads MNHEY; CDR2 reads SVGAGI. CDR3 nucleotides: TGTGCCAGCAGTTACGGTAGGGGGAGCAATCAGCCCCAGCATTTT. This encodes CASSYGRGSNQPQHF.

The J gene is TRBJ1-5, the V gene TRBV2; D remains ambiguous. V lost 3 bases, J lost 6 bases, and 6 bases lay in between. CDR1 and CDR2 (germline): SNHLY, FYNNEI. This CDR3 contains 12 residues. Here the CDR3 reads CASSDPFQPQHF. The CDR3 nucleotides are TGTGCCAGCAGTGACCCATTTCAGCCCCAGCATTTT.

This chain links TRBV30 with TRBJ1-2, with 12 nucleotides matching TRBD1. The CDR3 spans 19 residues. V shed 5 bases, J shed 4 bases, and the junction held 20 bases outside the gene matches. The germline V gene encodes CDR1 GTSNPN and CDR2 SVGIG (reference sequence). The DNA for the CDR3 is TGTGCCTGGCGAAGTCTGGGGGACAGGGGGCAACCACCCCCCTATGGCTACACCTTC. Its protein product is CAWRSLGDRGQPPPYGYTF.

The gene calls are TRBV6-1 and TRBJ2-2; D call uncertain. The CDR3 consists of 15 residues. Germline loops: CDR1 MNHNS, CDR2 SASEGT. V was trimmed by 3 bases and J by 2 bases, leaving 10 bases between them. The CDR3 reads CASSDGSFNTGELFF. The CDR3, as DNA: TGTGCCAGCAGTGATGGTAGCTTTAACACCGGGGAGCTGTTTTTT.